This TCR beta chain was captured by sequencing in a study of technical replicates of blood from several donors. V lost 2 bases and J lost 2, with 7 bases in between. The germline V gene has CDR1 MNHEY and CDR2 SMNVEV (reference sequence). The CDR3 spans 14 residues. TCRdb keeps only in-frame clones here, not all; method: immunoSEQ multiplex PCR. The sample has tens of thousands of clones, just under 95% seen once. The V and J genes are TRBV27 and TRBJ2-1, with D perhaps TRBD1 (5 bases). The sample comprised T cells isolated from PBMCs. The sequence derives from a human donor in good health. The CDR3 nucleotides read TGTGCCAGCAGTTTAAGGGGTCCCTACAATGAGCAGTTCTTC. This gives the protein CASSLRGPYNEQFF.